One sample yielded the 6 T cell receptor beta chains listed below, sequenced in a study of blood T cell repertoires in COVID-19. Here immunoSEQ multiplex PCR was the method, and the copy in TCRdb shows in-frame clones only, minus some. Of more than 25,000 clones detected, roughly 80% appear once; the ten largest clones hold less than 65%. Sequenced sample: peripheral blood. Receptors originate from a man aged 50-59 years with active or convalescent COVID-19.

This chain uses TRBV1 with TRBJ2-2; TRBD1, the D gene given by the table, was not confirmed from the DNA. TRBV1 is a known pseudogene. This CDR3 spans 16 amino acids. CDR3 bases: TGCACCAGCAGCCAAGACCTCAGGGGCCCCACCGGGGAGCTGTTTTTT. Its translation: CTSSQDLRGPTGELFF.

The rearrangement uses TRBV5-6 and TRBJ2-2; a weak D match, TRBD2 (5 bases). Trimming left V 4 bases short and J 4 bases short, with 17 bases between. Germline lookup yields CDR1 SGHDT and CDR2 YYEEEE. The CDR3 is 16 amino acids. CDR3 residues: CASSPERTWVTGELFF. In DNA form, the CDR3 reads TGTGCCAGCAGCCCAGAGCGGACCTGGGTCACCGGGGAGCTGTTTTTT.

The V gene is TRBV28, the J gene TRBJ1-2; perhaps TRBD1 as D (5 bases). V lost 6 bases to trimming and J lost 4 bases, with 12 bases between them. The CDR3 totals 13 residues. Germline V gene lookup returns CDR1 MDHEN and CDR2 SYDVKM. CDR3 loop: CASRPDSIYGYTF. DNA for the CDR3: TGTGCCAGCAGACCCGACAGTATCTATGGCTACACCTTC.

The chain couples TRBV29-1 to TRBJ2-3; a weak D match, TRBD2 (6 bases). Between the trimmed V and J ends, which lost 7 bases and 6 bases, there was a span of 8 bases. The CDR3 totals 10 residues. CDR1 SQVTM and CDR2 ANQGSEA come from the germline V gene. The CDR3 region is CSDGGDTQYF. CDR3 sequence (DNA): TGCAGCGACGGGGGTGATACGCAGTATTTT.

The rearrangement joins TRBV5-1 to TRBJ2-2, with 10 bases identical to TRBD2. With V trimmed by 5 bases and J by 0 bases, 1 base remained unmatched. The length of the CDR3 is 15 residues. The germline gives CDR1 SGHRS, CDR2 YFSETQ. The CDR3 DNA reads TGCGCCAGCAGTAGCGGGAGGTCGAACACCGGGGAGCTGTTTTTT. This encodes CASSSGRSNTGELFF.

This clone was detected a few times. V gene TRBV9 combines with J gene TRBJ1-3; D not certain. Germline lookup yields CDR1 SGDLS and CDR2 YYNGEE. The CDR3 contains 15 residues. V lost 0 bases to trimming and J lost 0 bases, with 7 bases between them. Written as DNA, the CDR3 is TGTGCCAGCAGCGTAGGCGGATACTCTGGAAACACCATATATTTT. Its translation: CASSVGGYSGNTIYF.